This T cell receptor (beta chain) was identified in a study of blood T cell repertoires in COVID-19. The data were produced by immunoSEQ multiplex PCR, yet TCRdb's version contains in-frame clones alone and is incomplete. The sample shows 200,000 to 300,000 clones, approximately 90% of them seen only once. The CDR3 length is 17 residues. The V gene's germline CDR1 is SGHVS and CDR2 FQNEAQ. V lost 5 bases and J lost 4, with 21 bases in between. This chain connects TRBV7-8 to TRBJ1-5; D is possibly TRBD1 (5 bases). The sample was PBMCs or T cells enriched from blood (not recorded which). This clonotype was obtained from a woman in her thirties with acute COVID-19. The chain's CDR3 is CASSPPGGGKFNQPQHF. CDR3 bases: TGTGCCAGCAGCCCACCGGGCGGGGGGAAATTTAATCAGCCCCAGCATTTT.